The 20 T cell receptor beta chains listed next were all sequenced from one sample in a study of shared clonotypes between healthy human individuals. Naive CD8 cells lacked CD45RO, underwent positive selection for CCR7 and left out terminally differentiated effector memory CD45RA+ cells. The method was immunoSEQ multiplex PCR; TCRdb's version includes in-frame clones alone and lacks a portion of them. The table includes hundreds of thousands of clones, around 93% detected once. Sequenced sample: naive CD8+ T cells sorted from blood. The origin of the receptors is a man in his thirties or forties in good health.

This clone was seen just once. The V and J genes are TRBV11-2 and TRBJ2-1; D is possibly TRBD1 (6 bases). CDR1 SGHAT and CDR2 FQNNGV come from the germline V gene. The V end lost 6 bases, the J end lost 8 bases, and 20 bases lay between the germline ends. The CDR3 is 15 residues long. The DNA of the CDR3 is TGTGCCAGCAGACCAGGCAGGGGATCTTCATATGAGCAGTTCTTC. Its protein is CASRPGRGSSYEQFF.

The V and J genes are TRBV7-9 and TRBJ2-7; the D gene is possibly TRBD1 (6 bases). Germline V lookup: CDR1 SEHNR, CDR2 FQNEAQ (reference sequence). Trimming cost V 4 bases and J 1 base, with 14 bases left between them. CDR3 length equals 15 residues. Here the CDR3 reads CASSSRDILSYEQYF. DNA for the CDR3: TGTGCCAGCAGCTCCCGGGACATCCTATCCTACGAGCAGTACTTC.

The CDR3 nucleotides read TGCGCCAGCAGCCAAGATCCGGCAGAGAACACTGAAGCTTTCTTT. Translating gives CASSQDPAENTEAFF. The rearrangement links TRBV4-3 to TRBJ1-1; D gene uncertain. The CDR3 loop spans 15 amino acids. The germline gives CDR1 LGHNA, CDR2 YSLEER. The germline V and J ends were trimmed by 0 bases and 1 base, with 9 bases remaining between them.

The chain has TRBV28 and TRBJ1-4; tentative D call: TRBD1 (5 bases). V was shortened by 3 bases and J by 2 bases, with 16 bases between the two germline ends. The CDR3 is 17 residues long. Germline CDR1 and CDR2: MDHEN and SYDVKM. CDR3 loop: CASSFLSPGGTNEKLFF. The CDR3 bases are TGTGCCAGCAGTTTCCTCAGTCCGGGGGGGACTAATGAAAAACTGTTTTTT.

The CDR3 loop reads CASSMVGTGGPEQYF. The CDR3 nucleotides read TGTGCCAGCAGCATGGTCGGGACAGGGGGGCCCGAGCAGTACTTC. The chain couples TRBV2 to TRBJ2-7, with 11 positions matching TRBD1. Germline values: CDR1 SNHLY, CDR2 FYNNEI. V lost 6 bases to trimming and J lost 6 bases; unmatched junction nucleotides: 10. The CDR3 contains 15 residues.

The sample holds one count of this clone. The J gene is TRBJ2-7, the V gene TRBV9; 9 nucleotides agree with TRBD1. The junction had 13 bases not matched to a gene; V was cut back by 3 bases and J by 6 bases. This CDR3 is built from 16 residues. Germline values: CDR1 SGDLS, CDR2 YYNGEE. In nucleotides, the CDR3 is TGTGCCAGCAGCGGCACAGGGGGCCTCTCATTCGGCGAGCAGTACTTC. Translating gives CASSGTGGLSFGEQYF.

The CDR3 reads CASSLERGTSTDTQYF. CDR3 DNA: TGTGCCAGCAGCTTGGAGCGAGGGACTAGCACAGATACGCAGTATTTT. The chain employs TRBV5-5 and TRBJ2-3; TRBD2 is a possible D gene (6 bases). Trimming took off 0 bases at V and 0 bases at J, with 11 bases between the two ends. The CDR3 contains 16 residues. Per germline, CDR1 SGHKS and CDR2 YYEKEE (reference sequence). Drawing the rest from reference TRBV5-5 and TRBJ2-3, the complete variable domain is DAGVTQSPTHLIKTRGQQVTLRCSPISGHKSVSWYQQVLGQGPQFIFQYYEKEERGRGNFPDRFSARQFPNYSSELNVNALLLGDSALYLCASSLERGTSTDTQYFGPGTRLTVL.

The chain combines TRBV6-1 with TRBJ2-3, with 7 nucleotides matching TRBD2. Germline values: CDR1 MNHNS, CDR2 SASEGT. The CDR3 is made up of 16 amino acids. V lost 3 bases to trimming and J lost 5 bases; unmatched junction nucleotides: 11. CDR3 residues: CASSDGTRELGDTQYF. In DNA form, the CDR3 reads TGTGCCAGCAGTGATGGGACGCGGGAGTTAGGAGATACGCAGTATTTT.

The gene calls are TRBV5-1 and TRBJ1-2; 7 bases align to TRBD1. The junction had 11 bases not matched to a gene; V was cut back by 2 bases and J by 4 bases. Germline V lookup: CDR1 SGHRS, CDR2 YFSETQ. The CDR3 extends over 16 amino acids. The CDR3 spells CASSLLPTGTSYGYTF. The DNA of the CDR3 is TGCGCCAGCAGCTTACTGCCGACAGGGACAAGCTATGGCTACACCTTC.

The genes are TRBV18 and TRBJ2-1, with D tentatively TRBD1 or TRBD2 (6 bases each). Germline V CDR1 and CDR2: KGHSH, LQKENI. V was shortened by 8 bases and J by 1 base, with 18 bases between the two germline ends. The CDR3 loop spans 16 amino acids. The CDR3 DNA reads TGTGCCAGCCTCACGGGGGCGCCGACTTCCTACAATGAGCAGTTCTTC. Its protein is CASLTGAPTSYNEQFF.

The genes are TRBV19 and TRBJ2-6, with D possibly TRBD1 on 7 matching bases. The CDR3 runs to 16 residues. Germline V gives CDR1 LNHDA, CDR2 SQIVND (reference sequence). Trimming shortened V by 6 bases and J by 2 bases, and 14 bases separated the two germline ends. The CDR3 protein is CASRPTGEAGANVLTF. As DNA, the CDR3 is TGTGCCAGTAGACCCACAGGGGAGGCTGGGGCCAACGTCCTGACTTTC.

V is TRBV5-6 and J is TRBJ1-5; the D is unclear. The ends were cut back, 5 bases at V and 5 bases at J, with 8 bases in the middle. Germline V gene data show CDR1 as SGHDT and CDR2 as YYEEEE. This CDR3 region has 12 residues. The CDR3 sequence: CASSRQDQPQHF. In DNA, the CDR3 is TGTGCCAGCAGTCGCCAGGATCAGCCCCAGCATTTT.

The chain uses TRBV15 and TRBJ2-1; tentative D call: TRBD2 (5 bases). Trimming pared 9 bases from V and 2 bases from J, leaving 23 bases between. Germline V gives CDR1 LNHNV, CDR2 YYDKDF (reference sequence). CDR3 length: 17 residues. CDR3 nucleotide sequence: TGTGCCACGACTTCTAGCATTCTCACCAACGCCTACAATGAGCAGTTCTTC. Protein product: CATTSSILTNAYNEQFF.

This chain connects TRBV7-9 to TRBJ1-1; D not certain. The CDR3 is made up of 15 amino acids. Germline CDR1 SEHNR, CDR2 FQNEAQ (reference sequence). V lost 0 bases and J lost 3, with 11 bases in between. The CDR3 DNA follows: TGTGCCAGCAGCTTAGCGCGCCGGGGTTACACTGAAGCTTTCTTT. This gives the protein CASSLARRGYTEAFF.

The chain uses TRBV9 and TRBJ2-3; 12 nucleotides match TRBD2. Trimming at V came to 3 bases and at J to 2 bases, leaving 4 bases not matched to a gene. The CDR3 runs 16 residues. Germline V lookup: CDR1 SGDLS, CDR2 YYNGEE. CDR3 sequence reads: CASSAGLAGTTDTQYF. CDR3 DNA sequence: TGTGCCAGCAGCGCAGGACTAGCGGGGACCACAGATACGCAGTATTTT.

The gene calls are TRBV10-1 and TRBJ2-2; 9 nucleotides agree with TRBD2. The length of the CDR3 is 16 residues. Trimming at V came to 4 bases and at J to 5 bases, leaving 8 bases not matched to a gene. Germline CDR1 and CDR2: WNHNN and SYGVQD (reference sequence). This CDR3 reads CASSGRLAGRTGELFF. The CDR3 DNA reads as TGCGCCAGCAGTGGCCGGCTAGCGGGAAGGACCGGGGAGCTGTTTTTT.

The V gene is TRBV2, the J gene TRBJ2-2; D may be TRBD1 (6 bases). The length of the CDR3 is 15 residues. The V end lost 10 bases, the J end lost 6 bases, and 21 bases lay between the germline ends. Germline CDR1 SNHLY, CDR2 FYNNEI. In DNA, the CDR3 is TGTGCCACCAGAGGGGTACAGGGTTGGGCCGGGGAGCTGTTTTTT. Its translation is CATRGVQGWAGELFF. Drawing the rest from reference TRBV2 and TRBJ2-2, the complete variable domain is EPEVTQTPSHQVTQMGQEVILRCVPISNHLYFYWYRQILGQKVEFLVSFYNNEISEKSEIFDDQFSVERPDGSNFTLKIRSTKLEDSAMYFCATRGVQGWAGELFFGEGSRLTVL.

In DNA form, the CDR3 reads TGTGCCAGCAGCTTAGTTCTTTTGGAGCGAGAGACCCAGTACTTC. Its translation: CASSLVLLERETQYF. The chain has TRBV7-6 and TRBJ2-5; D remains ambiguous. The germline V gene encodes CDR1 SGHVS and CDR2 FNYEAQ. Trimming removed 1 base at V and 4 bases at J, with 13 bases between. The CDR3 is made up of 15 amino acids.

This chain uses TRBV13 with TRBJ2-2; TRBD1 might be the D (6 bases). The CDR3 spans 15 residues. Between the trimmed V and J ends, which lost 1 base and 6 bases, there was a span of 12 bases. Germline loops: CDR1 PRHDT, CDR2 FYEKMQ (reference sequence). For the CDR3, the DNA is TGTGCCAGCAGCTTAGTCAGGGCAGGGGCCGGGGAGCTGTTTTTT. Residues: CASSLVRAGAGELFF.

The V call is TRBV6-6, the J call TRBJ1-1, with D possibly matching TRBD1 (5 bases). Germline lookup yields CDR1 MNHNY and CDR2 SVGAGI (reference sequence). The CDR3 is made up of 15 amino acids. The ends were cut back, 0 bases at V and 8 bases at J, with 16 bases in the middle. CDR3 DNA sequence: TGTGCCAGCAGTTACTCGCACGAGGGACGAAGCGAAGCTTTCTTT. Protein product: CASSYSHEGRSEAFF.